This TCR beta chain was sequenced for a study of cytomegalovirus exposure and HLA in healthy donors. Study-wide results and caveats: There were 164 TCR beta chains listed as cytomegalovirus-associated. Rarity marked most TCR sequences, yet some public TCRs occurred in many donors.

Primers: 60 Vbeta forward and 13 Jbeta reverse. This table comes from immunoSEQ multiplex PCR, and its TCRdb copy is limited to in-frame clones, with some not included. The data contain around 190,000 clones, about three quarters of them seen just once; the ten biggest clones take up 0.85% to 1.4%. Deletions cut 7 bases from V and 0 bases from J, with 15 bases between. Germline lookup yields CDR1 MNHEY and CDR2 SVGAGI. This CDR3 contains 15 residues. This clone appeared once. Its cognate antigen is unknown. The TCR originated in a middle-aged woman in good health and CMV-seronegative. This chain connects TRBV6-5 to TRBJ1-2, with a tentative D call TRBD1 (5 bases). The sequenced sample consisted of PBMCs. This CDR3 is CASNPLGDSNYGYTF. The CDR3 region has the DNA TGTGCCAGCAACCCCCTAGGGGATTCTAACTATGGCTACACCTTC.